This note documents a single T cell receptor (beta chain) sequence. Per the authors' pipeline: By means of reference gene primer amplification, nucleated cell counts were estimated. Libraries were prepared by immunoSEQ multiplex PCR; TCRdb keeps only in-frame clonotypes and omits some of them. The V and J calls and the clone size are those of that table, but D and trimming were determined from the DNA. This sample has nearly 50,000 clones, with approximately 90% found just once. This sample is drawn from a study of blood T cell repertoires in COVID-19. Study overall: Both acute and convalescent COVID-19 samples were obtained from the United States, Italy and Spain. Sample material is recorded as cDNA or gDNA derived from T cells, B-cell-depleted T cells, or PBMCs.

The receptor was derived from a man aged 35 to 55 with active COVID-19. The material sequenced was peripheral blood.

CDR3 sequence reads: CASSLAAGAFEEQYF. CDR3 nucleotide sequence: TGCGCCAGCAGCTTGGCGGCAGGCGCCTTCGAGGAGCAGTACTTC. The chain joins TRBV5-1 to TRBJ2-7; no reliable D call. The germline V gene has CDR1 SGHRS and CDR2 YFSETQ. This CDR3 has 15 amino acids. V lost 0 bases and J lost 7, with 17 bases in between.